The TCR beta chain described here comes from a study of cytomegalovirus exposure and HLA in healthy donors. Overall study findings and caveats: The availability of immune exposure information extended only to CMV serostatus.

V was cut by 9 bases and J by 2 bases, with 14 bases left in between. CDR3 length: 14 residues. Germline V gene data show CDR1 as SNHLY and CDR2 as FYNNEI. PCR was performed using 60 Vbeta and 13 Jbeta primers. Clones were sequenced by immunoSEQ multiplex PCR, and TCRdb holds only the in-frame ones, with some missing. The sample lists about 100,000 clones; about three quarters were seen once. A remark on this clone: Its antigen is unidentified.

Specimen: PBMCs. The receptor's source is a man between 60 and 75 years old in good health and CMV-seropositive. The chain is built from TRBV2 and TRBJ1-5; TRBD1 is a possible D gene (6 bases). CDR3 bases: TGTGCCAGTAGAACAGGGAACGGCAATCAGCCCCAGCATTTT. It translates to CASRTGNGNQPQHF. Together with reference TRBV2 and TRBJ1-5, the CDR3 gives the full variable domain: EPEVTQTPSHQVTQMGQEVILRCVPISNHLYFYWYRQILGQKVEFLVSFYNNEISEKSEIFDDQFSVERPDGSNFTLKIRSTKLEDSAMYFCASRTGNGNQPQHFGDGTRLSIL.